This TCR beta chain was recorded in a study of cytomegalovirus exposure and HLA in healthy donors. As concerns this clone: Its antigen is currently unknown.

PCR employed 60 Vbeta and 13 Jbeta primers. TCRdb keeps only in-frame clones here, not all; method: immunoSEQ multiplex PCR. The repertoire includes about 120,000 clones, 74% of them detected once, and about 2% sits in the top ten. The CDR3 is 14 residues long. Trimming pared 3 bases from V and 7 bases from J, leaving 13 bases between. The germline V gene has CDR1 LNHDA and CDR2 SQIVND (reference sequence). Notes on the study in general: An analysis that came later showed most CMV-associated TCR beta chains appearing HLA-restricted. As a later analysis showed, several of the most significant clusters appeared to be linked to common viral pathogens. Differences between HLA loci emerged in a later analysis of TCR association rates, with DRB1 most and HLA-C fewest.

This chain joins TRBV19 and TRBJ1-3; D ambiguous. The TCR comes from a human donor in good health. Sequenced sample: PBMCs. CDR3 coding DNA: TGTGCCAGTAGTATTACCGGATTCGGGAACACCATATATTTT. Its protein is CASSITGFGNTIYF.